The T cell receptor (beta chain) described here comes from a study of T cells after yellow fever vaccination. Findings of the study overall: Subsequent booster samples again held most clones from primary vaccination (roughly 95% CD4, about 85% CD8).

About this clonotype itself: Its antigen is undetermined.

From the 5' RACE reads, TCRdb called clonotypes with MiXCR, one entry per CDR3 protein. The sample has about 580,000 distinct CDR3 sequences, less than 20% seen once. The sample in question was PBMCs, obtained 4 to 5 days after the first yellow fever vaccination. The TCR originated in a man aged 18 to 30 who received the YFV17D yellow fever vaccine.

CDR3 in DNA: TGTGCCAGCAGCGATAGGGAGTCAGGGGGGATTCCACCCTACGAGCAGTACTTC. Amino acid sequence: CASSDRESGGIPPYEQYF. V gene TRBV11-1 combines with J gene TRBJ2-7; a weak D match, TRBD1 (7 bases). The CDR3 is made up of 18 amino acids. Trimming removed 5 bases from V and 2 bases from J, with 25 bases in between. Germline values: CDR1 SGHAT, CDR2 FQDESV (reference sequence).